A single T cell receptor (beta chain) is shown here with its context. Its antigen is still unknown. Combining a sample-barcoded 5' primer with a J-beta primer mix, a second PCR ran for about 7 to 12 cycles. One entry per CDR3 protein results from TCRdb running MiXCR on the 5' RACE reads. The table has about 1.5 million distinct CDR3 sequences, around 40% seen once. This sample stems from a study of blood T cells in healthy people across ages. Findings and limits, study-wide: Not knowing donor CMV status may have confounded expanded clonotype changes. When set beside aged donors, long-lived donors presented more naive CD4+ cells and higher diversity.

CDR1 DFQATT and CDR2 SNEGSKA come from the germline V gene (reference sequence). This CDR3 contains 12 residues. The sequenced material came from blood. This TCR came from a woman aged 18-30 years in good health. This rearrangement joins TRBV20-1 to TRBJ2-5, with D hard to call. The end of the DNA aligns better with TRBJ2-7, so the J call may be wrong. CDR3 coding DNA: TGCAGTGCAACAGACGGAAGCTGCGAGCAGTACTTC. This translates into CSATDGSCEQYF.